This passage covers 26 T cell receptor beta chains from one sample sequenced in a study of blood T cell repertoires in COVID-19 (dated by TCRdb to 2018 to 2021). Preparation of the library involved the immunoSEQ multiplex PCR assay. The source is immuneACCESS, and TCRdb retained only in-frame sequences with V and J called. Part of the clones is not carried over; for the studies checked, unresolved V genes explain less than half of this, and the remainder is unexplained. The sample table records around 15,000 clones; approximately 86% of these occur just once. About an eighth of the sample comes from the top ten. The sequenced material came from peripheral blood. The origin of the receptors is a human donor in a cohort sampled during active COVID-19.

The chain uses TRBV18 and TRBJ2-5; 7 bases are a match to TRBD1. From germline, CDR1 is KGHSH and CDR2 LQKENI. Trimming cost V 0 bases and J 5 bases; bases outside gene matches: 3. The CDR3 is 14 residues long. CDR3 in amino acids: CASSPPRGGETQYF. As DNA, the CDR3 is TGTGCCAGCTCACCACCTCGAGGGGGCGAGACCCAGTACTTC.

There are a few counts of this clone. This chain's CDR3 is CASSLGGNEQFF. The DNA of the CDR3 is TGTGCCAGCAGTTTGGGGGGGAATGAGCAGTTCTTC. The chain employs TRBV12-3 or TRBV12-4 and TRBJ2-1; 7 nucleotides match TRBD2. V lost 3 bases to trimming and J lost 7 bases; unmatched junction nucleotides: 0. The length of the CDR3 is 12 residues.

The V gene is TRBV25-1, the J gene TRBJ1-2, with 7 bases matching TRBD1. The junction had 11 bases not matched to a gene; V was cut back by 9 bases and J by 4 bases. The germline V gene encodes CDR1 MGHDK and CDR2 SYGVNS. This CDR3 region has 14 residues. CDR3 sequence reads: CASPYRGRSYGYTF. CDR3 nucleotide sequence: TGTGCCAGTCCCTACAGGGGTCGAAGCTATGGCTACACCTTC.

This chain uses TRBV5-1 with TRBJ1-5; the D gene is possibly TRBD1 (5 bases). Per the germline V gene, CDR1 is SGHRS and CDR2 is YFSETQ. V was pared by 1 base and J by 0 bases, with 8 bases between. This CDR3 has 15 residues. The CDR3 region is CASSLLGHSNQPQHF. In nucleotides, the CDR3 is TGCGCCAGCAGCTTGTTGGGGCATAGCAATCAGCCCCAGCATTTT. Combining the CDR3 with reference TRBV5-1 and TRBJ1-5 gives the whole variable domain KAGVTQTPRYLIKTRGQQVTLSCSPISGHRSVSWYQQTPGQGLQFLFEYFSETQRNKGNFPGRFSGRQFSNSRSEMNVSTLELGDSALYLCASSLLGHSNQPQHFGDGTRLSIL.

This sequence joins TRBV5-4 and TRBJ1-3, with TRBD1 matching 8 bases. The J segment lost 4 bases and the V segment lost 2 bases, leaving 5 bases of the junction unmatched. Germline V lookup: CDR1 SGHNT, CDR2 YYREEE (reference sequence). The CDR3 runs to 15 residues. The CDR3 loop reads CASSLSQGAGNTIYF. The CDR3 nucleotides read TGTGCCAGCAGCTTAAGCCAGGGGGCGGGAAACACCATATATTTT.

The chain joins TRBV4-2 to TRBJ1-4; D remains unclear. From germline, CDR1 is LGHNA and CDR2 YNFKEQ. The CDR3 runs to 13 residues. Trimming removed 4 bases from V and 11 bases from J, with 14 bases in between. The CDR3 nucleotides read TGTGCCAGCAGCCTTTCCATTTCCGGGAAACTGTTTTTT. It translates to CASSLSISGKLFF.

For the CDR3, the DNA is TGTGCCAGCAGGACATCGAGGGGAGGTAATGAAAAACTGTTTTTT. This codes for CASRTSRGGNEKLFF. The chain is built from TRBV2 and TRBJ1-4, with D perhaps TRBD1 (5 bases). Trimming took off 6 bases at V and 4 bases at J, with 15 bases between the two ends. The CDR3 is 15 residues long. Germline values: CDR1 SNHLY, CDR2 FYNNEI.

To note about this clone: The same CDR3 can be traced to other DNA sequences in this sample. This chain joins TRBV7-9 and TRBJ1-1, with a possible D match to TRBD1 (5 bases). This CDR3 is built from 14 residues. Germline V gene sequence: CDR1 SEHNR, CDR2 FQNEAQ (reference sequence). V was cut by 1 base and J by 3 bases, with 9 bases left in between. The CDR3 DNA sequence: TGTGCCAGCAGCTTAGTTGGCAGGGACACTGAAGCTTTCTTT. Translating it yields CASSLVGRDTEAFF.

This rearrangement joins TRBV6-4 to TRBJ1-1, with TRBD1 matching over 7 bases. This CDR3 is 13 amino acids long. Germline-derived CDR1 and CDR2 are MRHNA and SNTAGT. V was pared by 6 bases and J by 8 bases, with 9 bases of the junction left unmatched. CDR3 residues: CASSENPQGEAFF. CDR3 nucleotide sequence: TGTGCCAGCAGCGAGAACCCACAGGGGGAAGCTTTCTTT.

The V and J genes are TRBV7-6 and TRBJ2-1, with 7 positions matching TRBD1. V was pared by 5 bases and J by 1 base, with 20 bases of the junction left unmatched. There are 20 residues in the CDR3. Per germline, CDR1 SGHVS and CDR2 FNYEAQ. The CDR3 sequence is CASSPTGPHTGVGSYNEQFF. In DNA, the CDR3 is TGTGCCAGCAGCCCTACCGGTCCCCACACAGGGGTGGGTTCCTACAATGAGCAGTTCTTC. Full variable domain (outside the CDR3, taken from reference TRBV7-6 and TRBJ2-1): GAGVSQSPRYKVTKRGQDVALRCDPISGHVSLYWYRQALGQGPEFLTYFNYEAQQDKSGLPNDRFSAERPEGSISTLTIQRTEQRDSAMYRCASSPTGPHTGVGSYNEQFFGPGTRLTVL.

J is TRBJ1-2 and V is TRBV9, with 7 bases identical to TRBD1. Germline CDR1 is SGDLS and CDR2 is YYNGEE. Trimming at V came to 0 bases and at J to 6 bases, leaving 17 bases not matched to a gene. There are 18 residues in the CDR3. The CDR3 sequence: CASSVGRLVGQAGHGYTF. The CDR3 bases are TGTGCCAGCAGCGTAGGTCGATTAGTAGGACAGGCAGGGCATGGCTACACCTTC.

The rearrangement joins TRBV19 to TRBJ2-1; D may be TRBD1 (6 bases). The CDR3 is 13 residues long. Trimming left V 4 bases short and J 9 bases short, with 13 bases between. CDR1 and CDR2 from the germline V gene are LNHDA and SQIVND (reference sequence). The CDR3 loop is CASSTTGIGEQFF. The CDR3 DNA sequence: TGTGCCAGTAGTACCACAGGGATTGGTGAGCAGTTCTTC.

The chain carries TRBV16 and TRBJ2-5; no reliable D call. The CDR3 consists of 13 residues. Germline V CDR1 and CDR2: KGHSY, FQNENV. Trimming cost V 6 bases and J 0 bases, with 8 bases left between them. The CDR3 is CASSTAYQETQYF. The DNA of the CDR3 is TGTGCCAGCAGTACCGCGTACCAAGAGACCCAGTACTTC.

V usage is TRBV6-2 or TRBV6-3 and J usage is TRBJ2-3, with TRBD2 matching over 14 bases. Trimming took 0 bases from V and 4 from J; bases not matched to a gene: 6. Germline CDR1 and CDR2: MNHEY and SVGEGT. The CDR3 extends over 18 amino acids. As DNA, the CDR3 is TGTGCCAGCAGTTACTCCCGACTAGCGGGGGGGGGCGCAGATACGCAGTATTTT. Its translation is CASSYSRLAGGGADTQYF.

This clone appeared a single time. This chain links TRBV6-1 with TRBJ2-2, with 9 bases lining up with TRBD2. The junction had 9 bases not matched to a gene; V was cut back by 5 bases and J by 5 bases. The CDR3 sequence is 16 residues long. CDR1 is MNHNS, CDR2 SASEGT, per germline. The CDR3 loop is CASSKGTSSRTGELFF. CDR3 sequence (DNA): TGTGCCAGCAGTAAAGGGACTAGCTCCAGGACCGGGGAGCTGTTTTTT.

The chain links TRBV6-2 or TRBV6-3 to TRBJ1-2; 7 nucleotides match TRBD1. The CDR3 consists of 14 residues. CDR1 is MNHEY and CDR2 is SVGEGT in the germline V gene. Losses at the gene ends were 6 bases for V and 4 bases for J; bases not matched to a gene: 8. The CDR3 loop reads CASSRREGAYGYTF. The CDR3 DNA reads as TGTGCCAGCAGCCGCCGTGAGGGGGCCTATGGCTACACCTTC.

The chain employs TRBV28 and TRBJ1-3; unclear D gene. V was shortened by 4 bases and J by 0 bases, with 13 bases between the two germline ends. Per the germline V gene, CDR1 is MDHEN and CDR2 is SYDVKM. The CDR3 contains 16 residues. The CDR3 sequence: CASSWAKSFSGNTIYF. The CDR3 coding sequence is TGTGCCAGCAGTTGGGCAAAGAGTTTCTCTGGAAACACCATATATTTT.

V and J are TRBV6-6 and TRBJ1-1, with D hard to call. V dropped 2 bases and J dropped 1 base, with 8 bases sitting between them. CDR1 is MNHNY, CDR2 SVGAGI, per germline (reference sequence). This CDR3 is built from 14 residues. CDR3 region: CASSYGGTNTEAFF. CDR3 DNA sequence: TGTGCCAGCAGTTACGGTGGCACGAACACTGAAGCTTTCTTT.

The genes are TRBV9 and TRBJ2-6; TRBD2 matches at 7 bases. This CDR3 region has 17 residues. V gave up 0 bases and J gave up 3 bases; unmatched junction bases: 6. Germline loops: CDR1 SGDLS, CDR2 YYNGEE. CDR3: CASSVAGREGGANVLTF. CDR3 DNA sequence: TGTGCCAGCAGCGTAGCGGGGAGGGAAGGTGGGGCCAACGTCCTGACTTTC.

Here the CDR3 DNA reads TGTGCCAGCAGCTTAGTCCGGTCGGACAGGGACACTGAAGCTTTCTTT. This codes for CASSLVRSDRDTEAFF. This chain joins TRBV11-3 and TRBJ1-1; 8 nucleotides agree with TRBD1. The germline gives CDR1 SGHNT, CDR2 YENEEA. Trimming removed 1 base from V and 3 bases from J; junction bases left unmatched: 7. The CDR3 is made up of 16 amino acids.

V usage is TRBV2 and J usage is TRBJ2-2; D possibly corresponds to TRBD2 (5 bases). V was trimmed by 7 bases and J by 1 base, leaving 16 bases between them. Germline CDR1 SNHLY, CDR2 FYNNEI. There are 16 residues in the CDR3. The CDR3 sequence is CASNRDSGVNTGELFF. The CDR3 nucleotides read TGTGCCAGCAACCGTGATTCCGGGGTGAACACCGGGGAGCTGTTTTTT.

The chain links TRBV29-1 to TRBJ2-3, with 7 positions matching TRBD1. Germline V gene sequence: CDR1 SQVTM, CDR2 ANQGSEA. The CDR3 spans 16 residues. Losses at the gene ends were 6 bases for V and 2 bases for J; bases not matched to a gene: 14. The CDR3 reads CSVLSKRDSLTDTQYF. Written as DNA, the CDR3 is TGCAGCGTCCTCAGTAAACGGGACAGTCTCACAGATACGCAGTATTTT.

The chain is built from TRBV4-2 and TRBJ1-1; tentatively, D is TRBD1 (6 bases). The germline V gene has CDR1 LGHNA and CDR2 YNFKEQ. The V end lost 0 bases, the J end lost 4 bases, and 12 bases lay between the germline ends. This CDR3 comprises 15 residues. The CDR3 DNA reads TGTGCCAGCAGCCAAGATCAGGGGTCGGGCACTGAAGCTTTCTTT. The encoded protein is CASSQDQGSGTEAFF.

The V and J genes are TRBV29-1 and TRBJ2-7; a possible D gene is TRBD1 (5 bases). The V gene lost 5 bases and the J gene lost 1 base, with 18 bases spanning the gap. The CDR3 sequence is 15 residues long. Germline-derived CDR1 and CDR2 are SQVTM and ANQGSEA. The CDR3 sequence is CSVRKGVGKSYEQYF. Written as DNA, the CDR3 is TGCAGCGTTCGGAAAGGGGTAGGTAAATCCTACGAGCAGTACTTC.

This clone has just one count. This chain connects TRBV4-1 to TRBJ1-1; a weak D match, TRBD1 (6 bases). The CDR3 length is 18 residues. Trimming stripped 4 bases from V and 3 bases from J, with 24 bases between. Per germline, CDR1 MGHRA and CDR2 YSYEKL. The DNA of the CDR3 is TGCGCCAGCAGCCGATCTCCCCCAACGGGGGGCAGGTACACTGAAGCTTTCTTT. Its protein is CASSRSPPTGGRYTEAFF.

CDR3 residues: CASSLAQGMYRVSNTEAFF. Here the CDR3 DNA reads TGTGCCAGCAGCTTAGCCCAGGGGATGTACAGGGTCTCGAACACTGAAGCTTTCTTT. The chain links TRBV7-8 to TRBJ1-1, with a tentative D call TRBD1 (6 bases). Per the germline V gene, CDR1 is SGHVS and CDR2 is FQNEAQ. The CDR3 is 19 amino acids. The V end was cut by 0 bases, the J end by 1 base, with 21 bases between.